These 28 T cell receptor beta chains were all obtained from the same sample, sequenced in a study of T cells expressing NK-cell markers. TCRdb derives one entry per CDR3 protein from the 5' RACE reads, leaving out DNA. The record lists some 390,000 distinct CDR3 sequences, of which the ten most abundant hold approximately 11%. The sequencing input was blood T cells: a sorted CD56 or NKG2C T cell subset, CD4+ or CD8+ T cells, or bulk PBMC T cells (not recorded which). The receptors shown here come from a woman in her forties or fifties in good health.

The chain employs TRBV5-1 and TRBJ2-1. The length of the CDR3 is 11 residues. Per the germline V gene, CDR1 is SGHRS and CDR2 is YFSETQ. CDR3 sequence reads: CASSLEAEQFF.

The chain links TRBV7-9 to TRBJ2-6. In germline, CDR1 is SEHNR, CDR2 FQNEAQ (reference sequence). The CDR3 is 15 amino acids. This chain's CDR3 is CASSSTVSGANVLTF.

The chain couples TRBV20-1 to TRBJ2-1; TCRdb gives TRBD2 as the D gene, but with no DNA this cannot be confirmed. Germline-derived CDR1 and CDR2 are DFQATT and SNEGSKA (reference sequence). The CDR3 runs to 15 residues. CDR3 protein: CSARFGTSAANEQFF.

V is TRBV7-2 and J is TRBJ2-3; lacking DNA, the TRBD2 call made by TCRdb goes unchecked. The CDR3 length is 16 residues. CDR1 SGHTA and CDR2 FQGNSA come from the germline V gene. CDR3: CASSPIRSLVGFPQYF.

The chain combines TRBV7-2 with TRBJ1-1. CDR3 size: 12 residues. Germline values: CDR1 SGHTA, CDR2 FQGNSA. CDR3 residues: CASSLGRNEAFF.

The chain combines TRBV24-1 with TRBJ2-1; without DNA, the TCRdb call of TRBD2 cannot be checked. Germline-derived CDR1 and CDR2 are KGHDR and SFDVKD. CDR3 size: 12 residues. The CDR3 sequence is CATSVKTSGTFF.

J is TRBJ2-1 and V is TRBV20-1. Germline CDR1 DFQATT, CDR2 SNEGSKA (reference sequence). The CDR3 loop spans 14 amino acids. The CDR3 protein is CSAKYSRAVGEQFF.

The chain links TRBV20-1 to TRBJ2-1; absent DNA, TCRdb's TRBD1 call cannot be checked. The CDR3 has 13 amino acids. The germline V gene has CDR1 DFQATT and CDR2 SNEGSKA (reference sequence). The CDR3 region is CSATPDSHNEQFF.

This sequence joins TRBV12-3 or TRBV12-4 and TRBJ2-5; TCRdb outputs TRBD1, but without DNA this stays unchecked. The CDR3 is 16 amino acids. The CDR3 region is CASSPMDRVYQETQYF.

CDR3 sequence reads: CSARDWTVAKGYNEQFF. The rearrangement uses TRBV20-1 and TRBJ2-1. This CDR3 contains 17 residues. Germline CDR1 and CDR2: DFQATT and SNEGSKA (reference sequence).

The CDR3 loop reads CASSNGRRVSFGPKFF. The chain joins TRBV21-1 to TRBJ2-1; TCRdb names TRBD2, which stays unverified in the absence of DNA. TRBV21-1 corresponds to a pseudogene. The CDR3 loop spans 16 amino acids.

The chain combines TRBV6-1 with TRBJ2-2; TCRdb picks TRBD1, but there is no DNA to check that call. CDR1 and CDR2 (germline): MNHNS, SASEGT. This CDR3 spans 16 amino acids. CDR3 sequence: CASSGRSGGMAGELFF.

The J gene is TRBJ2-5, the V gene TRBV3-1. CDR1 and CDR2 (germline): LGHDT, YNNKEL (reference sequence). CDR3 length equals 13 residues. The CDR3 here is CASSQGRQETQYF.

This CDR3 reads CASSPRVGVSGNTIYF. The chain joins TRBV27 to TRBJ1-3; TCRdb proposes TRBD1, but this gene call is untestable without DNA. The CDR3 runs to 16 residues. Germline V gene data show CDR1 as MNHEY and CDR2 as SMNVEV (reference sequence).

This chain's CDR3 is CSAHLVAGGGANVLTF. The chain uses TRBV20-1 and TRBJ2-6; the TCRdb call, TRBD2, lacks DNA for checking. The germline V gene encodes CDR1 DFQATT and CDR2 SNEGSKA (reference sequence). The CDR3 consists of 16 residues.

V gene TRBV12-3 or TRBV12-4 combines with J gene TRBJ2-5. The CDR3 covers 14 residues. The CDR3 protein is CASCAIGNQETQYF.

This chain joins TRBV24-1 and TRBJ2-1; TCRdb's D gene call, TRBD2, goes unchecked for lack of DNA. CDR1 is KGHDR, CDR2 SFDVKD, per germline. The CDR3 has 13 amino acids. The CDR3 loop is CATSHSGRNEQFF.

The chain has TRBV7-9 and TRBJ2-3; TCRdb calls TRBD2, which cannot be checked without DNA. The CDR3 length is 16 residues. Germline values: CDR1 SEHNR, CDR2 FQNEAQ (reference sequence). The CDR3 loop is CASSPTLAGYTDTQYF.

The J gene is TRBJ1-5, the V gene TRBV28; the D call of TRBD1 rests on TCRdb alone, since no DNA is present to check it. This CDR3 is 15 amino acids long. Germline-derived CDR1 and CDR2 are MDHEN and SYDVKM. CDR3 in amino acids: CASSYLGVSNQPQHF.

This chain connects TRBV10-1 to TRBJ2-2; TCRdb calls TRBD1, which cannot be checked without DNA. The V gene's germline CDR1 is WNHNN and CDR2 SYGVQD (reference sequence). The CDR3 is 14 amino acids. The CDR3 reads CASRVGQFTGELFF.

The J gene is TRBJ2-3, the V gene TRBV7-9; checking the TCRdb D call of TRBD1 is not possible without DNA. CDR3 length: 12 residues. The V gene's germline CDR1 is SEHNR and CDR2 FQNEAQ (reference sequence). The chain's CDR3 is CASSPSRDTQYF.

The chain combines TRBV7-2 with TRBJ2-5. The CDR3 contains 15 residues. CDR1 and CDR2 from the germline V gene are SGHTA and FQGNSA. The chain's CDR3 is CASSSRRGFQETQYF.

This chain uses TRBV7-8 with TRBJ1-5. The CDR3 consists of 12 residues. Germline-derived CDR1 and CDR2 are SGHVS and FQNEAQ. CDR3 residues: CASSLPSQPQHF.

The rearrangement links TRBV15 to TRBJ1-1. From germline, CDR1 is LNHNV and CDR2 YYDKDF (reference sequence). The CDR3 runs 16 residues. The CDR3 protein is CATSRLMSYGDTEAFF.

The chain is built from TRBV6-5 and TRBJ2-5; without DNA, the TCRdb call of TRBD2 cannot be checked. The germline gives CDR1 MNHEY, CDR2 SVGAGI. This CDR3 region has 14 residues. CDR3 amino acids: CASGLREVSKTQYF.

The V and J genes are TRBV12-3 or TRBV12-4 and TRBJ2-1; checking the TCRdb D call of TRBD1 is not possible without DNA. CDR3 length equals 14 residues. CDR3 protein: CASRDTRGGNEQFF.

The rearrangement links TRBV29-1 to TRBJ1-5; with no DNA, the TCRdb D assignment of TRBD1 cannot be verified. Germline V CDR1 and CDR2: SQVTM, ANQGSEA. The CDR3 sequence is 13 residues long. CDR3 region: CSVLQGAGQPQHF.

The CDR3 protein is CASSLQFFSYEQYF. This chain links TRBV5-5 with TRBJ2-7. Germline V gene sequence: CDR1 SGHKS, CDR2 YYEKEE (reference sequence). The CDR3 loop spans 14 amino acids.